Shown below are 11 T cell receptor beta chains from a single sample sequenced in a study of blood T cell repertoires in COVID-19. The protocol was immunoSEQ multiplex PCR, while the TCRdb copy is restricted to in-frame clones and leaves out a portion. The data contain 200,000 to 250,000 clones, about 83% of them singletons. The sample was peripheral blood. The receptor set was obtained from a man aged 55-75 years who had recovered from COVID-19.

The rearrangement uses TRBV5-1 and TRBJ1-5, with 7 bases lining up with TRBD1. The germline V gene encodes CDR1 SGHRS and CDR2 YFSETQ. Losses at the gene ends were 4 bases for V and 7 bases for J; bases not matched to a gene: 11. The CDR3 loop spans 15 amino acids. CDR3 sequence (DNA): TGCGCCAGCAGCCCGCAGGGGGAAAGTAGGCAGCCCCAGCATTTT. Protein product: CASSPQGESRQPQHF.

The chain is built from TRBV6-1 and TRBJ1-1, with 8 positions matching TRBD1. V was clipped by 6 bases and J by 7 bases; unmatched bases: 4. Germline V gives CDR1 MNHNS, CDR2 SASEGT. The CDR3 sequence is 12 residues long. The CDR3 is CASRFTGGEAFF. The CDR3, as DNA: TGTGCCAGCAGATTCACAGGGGGTGAAGCTTTCTTT.

This clone has only a few counts. The chain is built from TRBV2 and TRBJ1-5; D remains unclear. The V and J ends lost 7 bases and 0 bases respectively, with 16 bases between them. The CDR3 runs 16 residues. Germline lookup yields CDR1 SNHLY and CDR2 FYNNEI. The CDR3 protein is CASTAGGQLSNQPQHF. The DNA for the CDR3 is TGTGCCAGCACAGCCGGCGGCCAGCTTAGCAATCAGCCCCAGCATTTT.

The chain recombines TRBV5-4 with TRBJ1-2; the D gene is possibly TRBD1 (6 bases). Germline lookup yields CDR1 SGHNT and CDR2 YYREEE (reference sequence). The CDR3 contains 17 residues. V lost 5 bases and J 5 bases, leaving 25 bases between the germline ends. CDR3 amino acids: CASSPPGQGPGEYGYTF. The CDR3 DNA sequence: TGTGCCAGCAGTCCTCCGGGGCAGGGCCCAGGGGAGTATGGCTACACCTTC.

In DNA form, the CDR3 reads TGTGCCACCAGTGATTCAGGGGCCAATAACTATGGCTACACCTTC. Translation gives CATSDSGANNYGYTF. The chain recombines TRBV24-1 with TRBJ1-2, with D tentatively TRBD1 (6 bases). This CDR3 comprises 15 residues. The V end lost 2 bases, the J end lost 1 base, and 10 bases lay between the germline ends. Germline CDR1 reads KGHDR; CDR2 reads SFDVKD.

The V gene is TRBV28, the J gene TRBJ1-5; 9 bases are a match to TRBD1. V shed 8 bases, J shed 7 bases, and the junction held 6 bases outside the gene matches. Germline-derived CDR1 and CDR2 are MDHEN and SYDVKM. The CDR3 runs 13 residues. CDR3 in amino acids: CASRDREDQPQHF. The DNA of the CDR3 is TGTGCCAGCCGGGACAGGGAAGACCAGCCCCAGCATTTT. The full variable domain, completed using reference TRBV28 and TRBJ1-5, is DVKVTQSSRYLVKRTGEKVFLECVQDMDHENMFWYRQDPGLGLRLIYFSYDVKMKEKGDIPEGYSVSREKKERFSLILESASTNQTSMYLCASRDREDQPQHFGDGTRLSIL.

The rearrangement uses TRBV30 and TRBJ2-2; D gene uncertain. CDR3 length: 13 amino acids. V was pared by 2 bases and J by 3 bases, with 7 bases between. Germline V gene sequence: CDR1 GTSNPN, CDR2 SVGIG (reference sequence). CDR3 coding DNA: TGTGCCTGGAGTACCCGGGACACCGGGGAGCTGTTTTTT. Residues: CAWSTRDTGELFF.

The chain couples TRBV5-1 to TRBJ2-1; the D is unclear. The CDR3 is 12 amino acids. CDR1 and CDR2 from the germline V gene are SGHRS and YFSETQ. The germline V and J ends were trimmed by 4 bases and 9 bases, with 11 bases remaining between them. The CDR3 DNA sequence: TGCGCCAGCAGCCAAACATTCACTGAGCAGTTCTTC. Its translation: CASSQTFTEQFF.

The rearrangement joins TRBV6-6 to TRBJ2-7, with a tentative D call TRBD2 (6 bases). Trimming pared 2 bases from V and 2 bases from J, leaving 7 bases between. Germline V gene sequence: CDR1 MNHNY, CDR2 SVGAGI (reference sequence). The CDR3 loop spans 13 amino acids. The CDR3 DNA reads as TGTGCCAGCAGTTACCCGGGGGCCTACGAGCAGTACTTC. Translating gives CASSYPGAYEQYF.

This sequence joins TRBV6-5 and TRBJ1-2, with 7 nucleotides matching TRBD1. CDR3 length equals 13 residues. The V and J ends lost 5 bases and 7 bases, in that order; junction bases with no gene match: 7. Germline V lookup: CDR1 MNHEY, CDR2 SVGAGI. CDR3 nucleotide sequence: TGTGCCAGCAGTCGGGACAGACGTCTTGGCTACACCTTC. Its protein product is CASSRDRRLGYTF.

This chain joins TRBV5-4 and TRBJ2-3; 8 nucleotides agree with TRBD2. CDR1 and CDR2 (germline): SGHNT, YYREEE (reference sequence). The CDR3 contains 15 residues. Germline trimming cut 1 base from V and 0 bases from J; bases unmatched to any gene: 1. CDR3 in amino acids: CASSLTGGSTDTQYF. The CDR3 DNA reads as TGTGCCAGCAGCTTGACGGGGGGGAGCACAGATACGCAGTATTTT. Drawing the rest from reference TRBV5-4 and TRBJ2-3, the complete variable domain is ETGVTQSPTHLIKTRGQQVTLRCSSQSGHNTVSWYQQALGQGPQFIFQYYREEENGRGNFPPRFSGLQFPNYSSELNVNALELDDSALYLCASSLTGGSTDTQYFGPGTRLTVL.